What follows are 12 T cell receptor beta chains derived from one specimen sequenced in a study of T cells in Graves' hyperthyroidism and ophthalmopathy. The investigators amplified TCR beta CDR3 regions from RNA transcripts. Using the HTBI primer set, a first-round RT-PCR was run on the TCR CDR3. TCRdb re-derived calls from the multiplex PCR reads in MiXCR, one entry per CDR3 protein. The sample gives hundreds of thousands of distinct CDR3 sequences, roughly 40% of which show up once; approximately 10% is in the top ten. The sample consisted of blood. The receptors here all came from a man aged 18 to 29 with Graves' hyperthyroidism.

This clonotype has only a few counts. The genes are TRBV20-1 and TRBJ1-3; D call uncertain. The CDR3 length is 15 residues. V lost 0 bases, J lost 0 bases, and 9 bases lay in between. CDR1 is DFQATT, CDR2 SNEGSKA, per germline (reference sequence). CDR3 sequence (DNA): TGCAGTGCTAGAGATTTAACCTTCTCTGGAAACACCATATATTTT. This gives the protein CSARDLTFSGNTIYF.

As regards this clonotype: At one end the junction does not follow the germline gene, possibly because of a read error. V gene TRBV7-9 combines with J gene TRBJ2-5, with D tentatively TRBD1 or TRBD2 (5 bases each). Per germline, CDR1 SEHNR and CDR2 FQNEAQ (reference sequence). This CDR3 has 16 residues. The CDR3 DNA is TGTGCCGGCAGCTCTATTTCAGCCGGGGCCCAAGAGACCCAGTACTTC. This encodes CAGSSISAGAQETQYF.

The rearrangement joins TRBV5-1 to TRBJ1-1, with D tentatively TRBD1 (6 bases). V was trimmed by 0 bases and J by 4 bases, leaving 19 bases between them. Germline V gene lookup returns CDR1 SGHRS and CDR2 YFSETQ. The CDR3 consists of 17 residues. CDR3 coding DNA: TGCGCCAGCAGCTTGGCCACGGGGGCTATAGGAAGCACTGAAGCTTTCTTT. It is translated as CASSLATGAIGSTEAFF.

This clonotype occurred a few times. The gene calls are TRBV5-1 and TRBJ1-1; D is possibly TRBD1 (5 bases). Per germline, CDR1 SGHRS and CDR2 YFSETQ. This CDR3 has 14 residues. The germline V and J ends were trimmed by 4 bases and 3 bases, with 13 bases remaining between them. CDR3 in DNA: TGCGCCAGCAGCCTCGAAGACAGCTACACTGAAGCTTTCTTT. Amino acids: CASSLEDSYTEAFF.

At least ten counts were recorded for this clonotype. The chain is built from TRBV29-1 and TRBJ1-4; 8 bases fit TRBD1. Germline V lookup: CDR1 SQVTM, CDR2 ANQGSEA. The CDR3 loop spans 13 amino acids. The trim removed 7 bases at V and 4 bases at J, leaving 5 bases unmatched. CDR3 amino acids: CSGKTGVNEKLFF. The CDR3 DNA reads TGCAGCGGGAAGACAGGGGTTAATGAAAAACTGTTTTTT.

This clonotype appeared many times. This chain uses TRBV19 with TRBJ2-7; 8 bases line up with TRBD2. This CDR3 spans 14 amino acids. V was clipped by 9 bases and J by 1 base; unmatched bases: 8. Germline V gives CDR1 LNHDA, CDR2 SQIVND (reference sequence). The DNA of the CDR3 is TGTGCCAGCTCCACGGGAGGGGGTTCCTACGAGCAGTACTTC. Its translation is CASSTGGGSYEQYF.

The rearrangement links TRBV20-1 to TRBJ2-7, with TRBD1 matching 7 bases. The V and J ends lost 5 bases and 7 bases, in that order; junction bases with no gene match: 2. This CDR3 has 10 residues. The germline gives CDR1 DFQATT, CDR2 SNEGSKA (reference sequence). The CDR3 nucleotides read TGCAGTGCTGGGACAGTTGAGCAGTACTTC. It yields the protein CSAGTVEQYF.

The chain is built from TRBV11-1 and TRBJ2-6; D tentatively reads TRBD1 or TRBD2 (6 bases each). The V end lost 1 base, the J end lost 0 bases, and 13 bases lay between the germline ends. Per germline, CDR1 SGHAT and CDR2 FQDESV (reference sequence). This CDR3 spans 18 amino acids. CDR3 DNA sequence: TGTGCCAGCAGCTTAGGGGGGGCGCTACTCTCTGGGGCCAACGTCCTGACTTTC. This encodes CASSLGGALLSGANVLTF.

This clonotype was found a few times. The chain carries TRBV7-6 and TRBJ2-5; 7 positions match TRBD2. Germline V gives CDR1 SGHVS, CDR2 FNYEAQ. Trimming at V came to 4 bases and at J to 2 bases, leaving 10 bases not matched to a gene. This CDR3 region has 16 residues. The chain's CDR3 is CASSSLVAGLQETQYF. The CDR3 coding sequence is TGTGCCAGCAGCTCCCTTGTAGCGGGTCTACAAGAGACCCAGTACTTC.

The genes are TRBV12-3 or TRBV12-4 and TRBJ1-2; D is unclear. The CDR3 extends over 12 amino acids. Trimming cost V 2 bases and J 8 bases, with 9 bases left between them. The CDR3 DNA is TGTGCCAGCAGTTTAATGGGATCGGGCTACACCTTC. The encoded protein is CASSLMGSGYTF.

The genes are TRBV19 and TRBJ1-5; 9 bases line up with TRBD1. Trimming took 5 bases from V and 11 from J; bases not matched to a gene: 7. This CDR3 is 13 amino acids long. The germline V gene encodes CDR1 LNHDA and CDR2 SQIVND (reference sequence). The CDR3 coding sequence is TGTGCCAGTAGTTCTACAGGGGGCTGGGCCCAGCATTTT. Amino acid sequence: CASSSTGGWAQHF.

J is TRBJ1-4 and V is TRBV12-3 or TRBV12-4, with a possible D match to TRBD1 (6 bases). This CDR3 has 18 residues. Trimming removed 3 bases from V and 3 bases from J, with 20 bases in between. For the CDR3, the DNA is TGTGCCAGCAGTTTCTACCAAGACAGGCGCCGATCTAATGAAAAACTGTTTTTT. Translation: CASSFYQDRRRSNEKLFF.